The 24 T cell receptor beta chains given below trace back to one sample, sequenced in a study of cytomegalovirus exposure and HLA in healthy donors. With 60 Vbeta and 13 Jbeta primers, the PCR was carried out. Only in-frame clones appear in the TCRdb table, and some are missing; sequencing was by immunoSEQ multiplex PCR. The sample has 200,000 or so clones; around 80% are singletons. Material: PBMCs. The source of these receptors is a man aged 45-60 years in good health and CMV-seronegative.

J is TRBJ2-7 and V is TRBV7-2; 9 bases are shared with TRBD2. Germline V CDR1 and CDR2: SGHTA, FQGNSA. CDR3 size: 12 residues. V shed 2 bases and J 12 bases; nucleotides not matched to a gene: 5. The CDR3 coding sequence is TGTGCCAGCAGCTTACCCCTAGCGGGGACGTACTTC. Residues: CASSLPLAGTYF.

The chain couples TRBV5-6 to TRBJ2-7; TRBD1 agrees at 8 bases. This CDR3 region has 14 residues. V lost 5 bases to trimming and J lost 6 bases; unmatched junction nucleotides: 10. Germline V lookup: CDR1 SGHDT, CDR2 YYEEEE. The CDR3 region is CASRGQAPRGEQYF. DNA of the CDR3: TGTGCCAGCAGGGGACAGGCCCCTCGAGGCGAGCAGTACTTC.

This chain's CDR3 is CASALRGNEAFF. In DNA form, the CDR3 reads TGTGCCAGCGCTCTAAGGGGTAATGAAGCTTTCTTT. The chain combines TRBV11-2 with TRBJ1-1; D might be TRBD1 (5 bases). The germline V gene encodes CDR1 SGHAT and CDR2 FQNNGV. The CDR3 sequence is 12 residues long. The V end was cut by 8 bases, the J end by 7 bases, with 14 bases between. Full variable domain (remainder filled in from reference TRBV11-2 and TRBJ1-1): EAGVAQSPRYKIIEKRQSVAFWCNPISGHATLYWYQQILGQGPKLLIQFQNNGVVDDSQLPKDRFSAERLKGVDSTLKIQPAKLEDSAVYLCASALRGNEAFFGQGTRLTVV.

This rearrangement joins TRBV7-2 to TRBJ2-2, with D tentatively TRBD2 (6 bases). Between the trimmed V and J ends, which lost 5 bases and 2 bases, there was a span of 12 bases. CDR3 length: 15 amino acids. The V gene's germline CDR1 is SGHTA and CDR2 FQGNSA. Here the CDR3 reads CASSPGLSNTGELFF. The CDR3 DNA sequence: TGTGCCAGCAGCCCCGGACTATCCAACACCGGGGAGCTGTTTTTT.

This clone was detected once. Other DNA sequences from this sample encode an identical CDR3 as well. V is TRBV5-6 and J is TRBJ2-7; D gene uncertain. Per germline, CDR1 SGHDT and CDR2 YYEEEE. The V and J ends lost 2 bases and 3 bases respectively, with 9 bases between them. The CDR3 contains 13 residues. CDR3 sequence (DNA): TGTGCCAGCAGCTTTAGTGACAACTACGAGCAGTACTTC. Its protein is CASSFSDNYEQYF. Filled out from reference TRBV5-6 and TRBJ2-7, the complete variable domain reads DAGVTQSPTHLIKTRGQQVTLRCSPKSGHDTVSWYQQALGQGPQFIFQYYEEEERQRGNFPDRFSGHQFPNYSSELNVNALLLGDSALYLCASSFSDNYEQYFGPGTRLTVT.

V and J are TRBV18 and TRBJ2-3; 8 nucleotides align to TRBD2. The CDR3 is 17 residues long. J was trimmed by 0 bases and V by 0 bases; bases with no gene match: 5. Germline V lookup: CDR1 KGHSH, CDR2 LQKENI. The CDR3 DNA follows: TGTGCCAGCTCACCACCAGGCCGCGGGGGGAGCACAGATACGCAGTATTTT. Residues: CASSPPGRGGSTDTQYF. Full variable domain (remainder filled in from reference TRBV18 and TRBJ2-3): NAGVMQNPRHLVRRRGQEARLRCSPMKGHSHVYWYRQLPEEGLKFMVYLQKENIIDESGMPKERFSAEFPKEGPSILRIQQVVRGDSAAYFCASSPPGRGGSTDTQYFGPGTRLTVL.

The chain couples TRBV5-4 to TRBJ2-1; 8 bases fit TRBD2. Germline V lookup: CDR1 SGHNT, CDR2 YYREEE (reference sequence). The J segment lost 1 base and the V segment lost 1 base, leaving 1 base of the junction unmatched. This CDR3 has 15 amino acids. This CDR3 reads CASSLPGGSYNEQFF. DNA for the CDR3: TGTGCCAGCAGCTTGCCGGGAGGGTCCTACAATGAGCAGTTCTTC.

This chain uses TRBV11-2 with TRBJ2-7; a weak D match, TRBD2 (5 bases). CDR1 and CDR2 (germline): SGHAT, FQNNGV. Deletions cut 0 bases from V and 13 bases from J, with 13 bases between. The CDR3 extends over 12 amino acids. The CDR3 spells CASSLDRRALYF. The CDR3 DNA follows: TGTGCCAGCAGCTTAGATCGGCGGGCCCTTTACTTC.

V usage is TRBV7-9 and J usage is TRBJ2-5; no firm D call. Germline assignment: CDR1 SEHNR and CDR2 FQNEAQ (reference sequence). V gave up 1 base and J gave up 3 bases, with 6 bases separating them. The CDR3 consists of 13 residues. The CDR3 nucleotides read TGTGCCAGCAGCTTAGGAGGCGAAGAGACCCAGTACTTC. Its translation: CASSLGGEETQYF.

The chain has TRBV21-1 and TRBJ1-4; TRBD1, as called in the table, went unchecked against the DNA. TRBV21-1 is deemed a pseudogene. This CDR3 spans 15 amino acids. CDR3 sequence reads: CASSKEGAFNEKLFF. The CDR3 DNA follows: TGTGCCAGCAGCAAAGAGGGGGCGTTTAATGAAAAACTGTTTTTT.

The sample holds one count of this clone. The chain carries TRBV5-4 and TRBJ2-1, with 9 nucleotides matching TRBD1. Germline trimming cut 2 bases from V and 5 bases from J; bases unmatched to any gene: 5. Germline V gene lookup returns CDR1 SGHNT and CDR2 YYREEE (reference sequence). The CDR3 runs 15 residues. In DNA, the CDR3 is TGTGCCAGCAGCTTAGGGACAGGGTGGAACAATGAGCAGTTCTTC. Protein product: CASSLGTGWNNEQFF.

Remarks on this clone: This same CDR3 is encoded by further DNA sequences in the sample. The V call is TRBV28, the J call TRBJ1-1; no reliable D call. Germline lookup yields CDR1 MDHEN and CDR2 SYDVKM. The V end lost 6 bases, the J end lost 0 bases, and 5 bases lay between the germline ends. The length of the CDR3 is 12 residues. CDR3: CASSLLNTEAFF. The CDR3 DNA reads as TGTGCCAGCAGCCTTCTGAACACTGAAGCTTTCTTT.

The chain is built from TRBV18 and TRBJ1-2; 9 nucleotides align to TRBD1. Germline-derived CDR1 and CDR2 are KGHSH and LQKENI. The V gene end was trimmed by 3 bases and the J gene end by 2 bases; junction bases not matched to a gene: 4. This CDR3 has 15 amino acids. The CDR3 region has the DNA TGTGCCAGCTCACCTGAAGGACAGGGGAACTATGGCTACACCTTC. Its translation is CASSPEGQGNYGYTF.

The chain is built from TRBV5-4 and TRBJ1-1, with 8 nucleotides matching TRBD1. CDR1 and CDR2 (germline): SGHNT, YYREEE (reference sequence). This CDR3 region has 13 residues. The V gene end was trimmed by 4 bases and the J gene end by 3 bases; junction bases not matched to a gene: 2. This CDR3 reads CASSPTGDTEAFF. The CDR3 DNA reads TGTGCCAGCAGCCCGACAGGGGACACTGAAGCTTTCTTT.

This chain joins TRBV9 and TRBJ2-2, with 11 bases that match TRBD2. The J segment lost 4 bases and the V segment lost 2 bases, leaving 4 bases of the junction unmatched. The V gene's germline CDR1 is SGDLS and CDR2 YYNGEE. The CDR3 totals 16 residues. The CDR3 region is CASSVTTSGSTGELFF. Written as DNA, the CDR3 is TGTGCCAGCAGCGTGACAACTAGCGGGAGCACCGGGGAGCTGTTTTTT.

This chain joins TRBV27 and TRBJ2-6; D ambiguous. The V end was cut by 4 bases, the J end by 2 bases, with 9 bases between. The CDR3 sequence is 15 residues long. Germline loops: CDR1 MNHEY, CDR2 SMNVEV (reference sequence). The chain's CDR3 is CASSSANPGANVLTF. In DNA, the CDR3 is TGTGCCAGCAGTTCCGCTAACCCTGGGGCCAACGTCCTGACTTTC.

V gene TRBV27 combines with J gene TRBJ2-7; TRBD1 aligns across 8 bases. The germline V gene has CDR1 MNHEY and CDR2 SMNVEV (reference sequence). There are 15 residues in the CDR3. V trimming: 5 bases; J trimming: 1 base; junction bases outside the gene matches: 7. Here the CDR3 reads CASSPGQGRSYEQYF. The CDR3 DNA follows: TGTGCCAGCAGTCCCGGACAGGGCCGATCCTACGAGCAGTACTTC.

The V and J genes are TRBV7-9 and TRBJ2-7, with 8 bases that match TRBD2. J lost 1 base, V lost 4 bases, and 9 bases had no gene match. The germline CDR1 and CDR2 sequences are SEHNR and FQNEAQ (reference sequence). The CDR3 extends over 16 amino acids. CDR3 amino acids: CASSSGGAGVSYEQYF. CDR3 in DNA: TGTGCCAGCAGCTCGGGGGGAGCGGGAGTGTCCTACGAGCAGTACTTC.

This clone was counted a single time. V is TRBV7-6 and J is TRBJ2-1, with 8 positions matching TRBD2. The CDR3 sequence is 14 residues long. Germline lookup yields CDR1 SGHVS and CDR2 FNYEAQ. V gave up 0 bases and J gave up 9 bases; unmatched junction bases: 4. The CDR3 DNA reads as TGTGCCAGCAGCTTAGCGGGTACTAGCGGTGAGCAGTTCTTC. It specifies CASSLAGTSGEQFF.

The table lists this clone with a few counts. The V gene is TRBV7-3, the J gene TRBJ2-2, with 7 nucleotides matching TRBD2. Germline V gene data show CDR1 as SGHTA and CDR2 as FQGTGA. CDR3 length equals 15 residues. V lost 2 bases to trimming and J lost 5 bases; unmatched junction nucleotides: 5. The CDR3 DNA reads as TGTGCCAGCAGCTTACAAGGCGGGAGAACCGGGGAGCTGTTTTTT. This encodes CASSLQGGRTGELFF.

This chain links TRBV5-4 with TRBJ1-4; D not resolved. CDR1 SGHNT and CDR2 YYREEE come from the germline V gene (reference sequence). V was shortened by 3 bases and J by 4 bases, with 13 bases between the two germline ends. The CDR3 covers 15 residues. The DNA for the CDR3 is TGTGCCAGCAGCTCGACTCCCGCATATAATGAAAAACTGTTTTTT. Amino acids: CASSSTPAYNEKLFF.

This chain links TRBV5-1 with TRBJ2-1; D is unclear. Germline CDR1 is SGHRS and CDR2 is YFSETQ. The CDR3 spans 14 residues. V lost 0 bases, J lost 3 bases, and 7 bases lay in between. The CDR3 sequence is CASSLGEDYNEQFF. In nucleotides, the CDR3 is TGCGCCAGCAGCTTGGGAGAGGACTACAATGAGCAGTTCTTC.

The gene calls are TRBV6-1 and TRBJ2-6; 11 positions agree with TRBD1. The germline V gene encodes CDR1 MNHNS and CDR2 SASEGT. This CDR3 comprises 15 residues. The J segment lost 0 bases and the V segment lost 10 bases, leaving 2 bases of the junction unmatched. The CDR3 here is CAIGTGGSGANVLTF. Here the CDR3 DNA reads TGTGCCATTGGGACAGGGGGCTCTGGGGCCAACGTCCTGACTTTC.

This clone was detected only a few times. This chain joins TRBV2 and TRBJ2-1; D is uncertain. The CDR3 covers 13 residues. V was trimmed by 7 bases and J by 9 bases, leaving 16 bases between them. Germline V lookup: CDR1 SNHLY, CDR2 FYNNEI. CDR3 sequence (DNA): TGTGCCAGCAATCCCTATCTAAACGCTGAGCAGTTCTTC. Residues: CASNPYLNAEQFF.